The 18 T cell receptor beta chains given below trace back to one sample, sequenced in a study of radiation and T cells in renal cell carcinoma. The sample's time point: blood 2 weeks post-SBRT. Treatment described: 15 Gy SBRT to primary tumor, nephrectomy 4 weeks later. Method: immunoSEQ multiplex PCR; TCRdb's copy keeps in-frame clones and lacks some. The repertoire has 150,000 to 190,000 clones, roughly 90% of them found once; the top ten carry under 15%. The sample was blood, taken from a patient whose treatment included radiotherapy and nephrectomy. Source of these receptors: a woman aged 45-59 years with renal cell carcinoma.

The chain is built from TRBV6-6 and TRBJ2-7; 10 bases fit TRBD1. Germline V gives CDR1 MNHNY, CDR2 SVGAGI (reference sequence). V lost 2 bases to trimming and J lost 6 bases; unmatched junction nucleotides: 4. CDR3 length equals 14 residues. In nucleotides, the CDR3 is TGTGCCAGCAGTTACCTTCGGACAGGGGGCGAGCAGTACTTC. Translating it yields CASSYLRTGGEQYF.

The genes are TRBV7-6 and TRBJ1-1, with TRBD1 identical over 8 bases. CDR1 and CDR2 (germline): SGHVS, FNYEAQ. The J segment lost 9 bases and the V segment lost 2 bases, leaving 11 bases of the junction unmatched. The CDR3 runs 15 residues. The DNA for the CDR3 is TGTGCCAGCAGCTTAAACCCCGGGACAGGAAAGAAAGCTTTCTTT. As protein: CASSLNPGTGKKAFF.

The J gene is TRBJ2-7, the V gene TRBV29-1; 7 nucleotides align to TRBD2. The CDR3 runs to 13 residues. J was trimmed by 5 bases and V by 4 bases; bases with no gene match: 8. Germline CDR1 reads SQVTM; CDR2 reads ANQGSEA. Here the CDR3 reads CSVGWGGNNEQYF. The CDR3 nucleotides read TGCAGCGTTGGCTGGGGGGGGAACAACGAGCAGTACTTC.

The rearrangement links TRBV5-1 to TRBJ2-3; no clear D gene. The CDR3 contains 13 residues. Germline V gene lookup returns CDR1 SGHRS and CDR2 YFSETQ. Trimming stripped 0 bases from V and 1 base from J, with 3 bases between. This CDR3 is CASSLDRTDTQYF. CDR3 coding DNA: TGCGCCAGCAGCTTGGACCGCACAGATACGCAGTATTTT.

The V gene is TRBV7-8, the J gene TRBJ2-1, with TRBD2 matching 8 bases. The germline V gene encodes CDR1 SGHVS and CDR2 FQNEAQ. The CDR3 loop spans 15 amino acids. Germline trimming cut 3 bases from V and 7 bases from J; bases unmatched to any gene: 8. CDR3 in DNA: TGTGCCAGCAGCTTGGCCACGCGGGGGGATAATGAGCAGTTCTTC. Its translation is CASSLATRGDNEQFF.

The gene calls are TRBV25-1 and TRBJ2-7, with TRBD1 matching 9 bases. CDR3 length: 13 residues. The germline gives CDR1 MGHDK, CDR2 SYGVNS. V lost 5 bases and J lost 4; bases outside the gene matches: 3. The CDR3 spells CASSWTGVYEQYF. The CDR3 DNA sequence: TGTGCCAGCAGTTGGACAGGGGTGTACGAGCAGTACTTC.

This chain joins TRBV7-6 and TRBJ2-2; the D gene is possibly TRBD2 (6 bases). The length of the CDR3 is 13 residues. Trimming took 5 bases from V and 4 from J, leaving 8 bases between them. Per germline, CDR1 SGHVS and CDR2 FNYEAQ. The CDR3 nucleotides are TGTGCCAGCAGCAAACTAGCCACCGGGGAGCTGTTTTTT. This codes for CASSKLATGELFF.

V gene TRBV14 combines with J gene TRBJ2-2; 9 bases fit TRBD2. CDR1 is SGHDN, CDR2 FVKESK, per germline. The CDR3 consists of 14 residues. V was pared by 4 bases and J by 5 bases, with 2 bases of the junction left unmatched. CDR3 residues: CASSLAGVTGELFF. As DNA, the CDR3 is TGTGCCAGCAGCCTAGCGGGGGTAACCGGGGAGCTGTTTTTT.

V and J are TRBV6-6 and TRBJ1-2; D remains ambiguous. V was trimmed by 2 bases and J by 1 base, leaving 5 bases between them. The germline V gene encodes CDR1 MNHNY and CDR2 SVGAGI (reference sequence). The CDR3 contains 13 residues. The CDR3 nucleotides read TGTGCCAGCAGTTACAGAGTTAACTATGGCTACACCTTC. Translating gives CASSYRVNYGYTF.

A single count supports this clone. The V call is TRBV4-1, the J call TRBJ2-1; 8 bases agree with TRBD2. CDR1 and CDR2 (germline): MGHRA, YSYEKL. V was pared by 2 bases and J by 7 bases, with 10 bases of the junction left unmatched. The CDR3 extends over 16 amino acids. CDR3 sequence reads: CASSQSTGGPRNEQFF. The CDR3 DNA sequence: TGCGCCAGCAGCCAATCCACGGGGGGGCCTCGGAATGAGCAGTTCTTC.

CDR3: CASSENWGTGGTEAFF. Written as DNA, the CDR3 is TGTGCCAGCAGTGAAAACTGGGGGACTGGGGGGACTGAAGCTTTCTTT. This chain connects TRBV25-1 to TRBJ1-1, with D maybe TRBD1 (5 bases). The CDR3 length is 16 residues. V lost 2 bases, J lost 5 bases, and 18 bases lay in between. Germline V gives CDR1 MGHDK, CDR2 SYGVNS.

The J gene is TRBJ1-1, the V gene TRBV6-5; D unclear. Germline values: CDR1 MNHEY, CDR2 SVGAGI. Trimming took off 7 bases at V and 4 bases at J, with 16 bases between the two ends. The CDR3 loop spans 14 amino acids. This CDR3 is CASTRDRGITEAFF. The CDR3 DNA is TGTGCCAGCACCCGAGATCGGGGTATCACTGAAGCTTTCTTT.

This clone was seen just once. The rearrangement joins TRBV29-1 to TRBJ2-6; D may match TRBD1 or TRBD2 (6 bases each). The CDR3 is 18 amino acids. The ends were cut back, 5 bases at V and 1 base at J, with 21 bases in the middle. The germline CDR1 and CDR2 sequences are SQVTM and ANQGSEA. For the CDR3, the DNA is TGCAGCGTTTCCGGGGGCCGGGGTTCGAGTTCTGGGGCCAACGTCCTGACTTTC. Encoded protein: CSVSGGRGSSSGANVLTF.

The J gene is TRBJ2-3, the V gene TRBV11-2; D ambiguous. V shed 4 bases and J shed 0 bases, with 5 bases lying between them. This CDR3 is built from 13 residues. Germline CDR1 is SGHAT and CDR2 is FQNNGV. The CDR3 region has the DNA TGTGCCAGCAGCTGGGTTAGCACAGATACGCAGTATTTT. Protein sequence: CASSWVSTDTQYF.

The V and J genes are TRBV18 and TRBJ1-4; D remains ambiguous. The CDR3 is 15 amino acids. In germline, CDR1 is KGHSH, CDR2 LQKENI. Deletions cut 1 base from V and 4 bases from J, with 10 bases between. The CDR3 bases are TGTGCCAGCTCACCACAGGGAAGGGATAATGAAAAACTGTTTTTT. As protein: CASSPQGRDNEKLFF.

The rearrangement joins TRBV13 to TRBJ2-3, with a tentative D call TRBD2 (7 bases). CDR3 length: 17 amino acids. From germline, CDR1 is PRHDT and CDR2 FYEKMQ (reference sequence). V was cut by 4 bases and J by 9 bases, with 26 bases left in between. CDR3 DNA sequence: TGTGCCAGCAGCTCCCGGGGTGCGGGGGCGACCTCACAGACGCAGTATTTT. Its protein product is CASSSRGAGATSQTQYF.

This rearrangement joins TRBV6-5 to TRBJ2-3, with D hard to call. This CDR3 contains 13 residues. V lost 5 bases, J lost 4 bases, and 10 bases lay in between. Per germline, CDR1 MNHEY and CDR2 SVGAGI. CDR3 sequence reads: CASSNPFPDTQYF. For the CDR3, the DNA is TGTGCCAGCAGTAATCCCTTCCCAGATACGCAGTATTTT.

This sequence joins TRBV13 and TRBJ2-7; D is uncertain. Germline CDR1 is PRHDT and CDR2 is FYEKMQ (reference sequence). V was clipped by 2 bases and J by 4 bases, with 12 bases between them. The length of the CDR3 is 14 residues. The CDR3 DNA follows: TGTGCCAGCAGCTTAAGGAACAATGTTTACGAGCAGTACTTC. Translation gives CASSLRNNVYEQYF.